Below, 11 T cell receptor beta chains from the same sample are listed, as sequenced in a study of blood T cell repertoires in COVID-19. This table comes from immunoSEQ multiplex PCR, and its TCRdb copy is limited to in-frame clones, with some not included. This sample has a few hundred thousand clones, with around 85% found just once. The material sequenced was peripheral blood. These receptors originate from a human donor with COVID-19, enrolled during active disease. The donor label of this sample is uncertain.

The chain links TRBV9 to TRBJ1-6, with D tentatively TRBD1 (5 bases). This CDR3 has 15 amino acids. V was cut by 0 bases and J by 5 bases, with 9 bases left in between. The germline V gene encodes CDR1 SGDLS and CDR2 YYNGEE. The CDR3 reads CASSVGQIHNSPLHF. CDR3 bases: TGTGCCAGCAGCGTAGGACAGATTCATAATTCACCCCTCCACTTT.

V and J are TRBV6-2 or TRBV6-3 and TRBJ1-2; no definite D call. This CDR3 has 13 amino acids. Germline V gives CDR1 MNHEY, CDR2 SVGEGT. V lost 4 bases, J lost 2 bases, and 8 bases lay in between. The CDR3 reads CASSWSGNYGYTF. DNA for the CDR3: TGTGCCAGCAGTTGGTCAGGAAACTATGGCTACACCTTC.

The chain couples TRBV6-2 or TRBV6-3 to TRBJ2-7; 12 nucleotides line up with TRBD2. The junction had 10 bases not matched to a gene; V was cut back by 6 bases and J by 7 bases. The CDR3 contains 15 residues. Germline values: CDR1 MNHEY, CDR2 SVGEGT. CDR3 in DNA: TGTGCCAGCAGCCCTGGACTAGCGGGATTAGGTGAGCAGTACTTC. Protein: CASSPGLAGLGEQYF.

The chain combines TRBV28 with TRBJ2-7; 8 bases are a match to TRBD1. This CDR3 contains 13 residues. V gave up 7 bases and J gave up 3 bases; unmatched junction bases: 5. CDR1 and CDR2 from the germline V gene are MDHEN and SYDVKM. CDR3 DNA sequence: TGTGCCAGCAAGGAGACAGGGGTCTACGAGCAGTACTTC. Its protein is CASKETGVYEQYF.

The chain joins TRBV19 to TRBJ2-7; D is possibly TRBD1 (5 bases). Germline V CDR1 and CDR2: LNHDA, SQIVND (reference sequence). Trimming shortened V by 4 bases and J by 7 bases, and 11 bases separated the two germline ends. The CDR3 totals 12 residues. This chain's CDR3 is CASSKRGREQYF. The DNA of the CDR3 is TGTGCCAGTAGTAAAAGGGGTCGGGAGCAGTACTTC.

The chain couples TRBV30 to TRBJ1-1, with D possibly being TRBD1 (5 bases). V was pared by 0 bases and J by 5 bases, with 7 bases between. The CDR3 covers 12 residues. Per germline, CDR1 GTSNPN and CDR2 SVGIG (reference sequence). DNA of the CDR3: TGTGCCTGGAGTGTACGGGGGACTGAAGCTTTCTTT. Protein: CAWSVRGTEAFF.

The DNA of the CDR3 is TGTGCCAGCAGTTTACCGGGACAGGGGTTCACAGATACGCAGTATTTT. This sequence encodes CASSLPGQGFTDTQYF. The V call is TRBV28, the J call TRBJ2-3; 10 bases agree with TRBD1. Trimming removed 2 bases from V and 2 bases from J; junction bases left unmatched: 4. This CDR3 comprises 16 residues. Germline CDR1 is MDHEN and CDR2 is SYDVKM.

V gene TRBV5-6 combines with J gene TRBJ1-2; 8 bases fit TRBD1. This CDR3 spans 13 amino acids. Trimming removed 4 bases from V and 5 bases from J; junction bases left unmatched: 4. CDR1 is SGHDT, CDR2 YYEEEE, per germline. CDR3 sequence (DNA): TGTGCCAGCAGCAGGGACAGGACGTATGGCTACACCTTC. Translation gives CASSRDRTYGYTF.

The chain is built from TRBV5-8 and TRBJ1-2, with D perhaps TRBD1 (6 bases). Trimming left V 0 bases short and J 3 bases short, with 15 bases between. Germline CDR1 is SGHTS and CDR2 is YDEGEE. The CDR3 contains 16 residues. CDR3 residues: CASSLAGAQGYYGYTF. The CDR3 DNA reads TGTGCCAGCAGCTTGGCCGGGGCACAGGGTTACTATGGCTACACCTTC.

This chain joins TRBV7-9 and TRBJ1-1; TRBD1 is a possible D gene (5 bases). This CDR3 region has 15 residues. V shed 1 base and J shed 5 bases, with 14 bases lying between them. Germline V gene lookup returns CDR1 SEHNR and CDR2 FQNEAQ (reference sequence). The CDR3 nucleotides read TGTGCCAGCAGCTTAGAGACAGTAAGCACGACTGAAGCTTTCTTT. Protein product: CASSLETVSTTEAFF.

The gene calls are TRBV19 and TRBJ1-6; D possibly corresponds to TRBD1 (6 bases). Trimming removed 9 bases from V and 7 bases from J, with 19 bases in between. The germline CDR1 and CDR2 sequences are LNHDA and SQIVND (reference sequence). The CDR3 covers 15 residues. The CDR3 reads CASGAVSGENSPLHF. The CDR3 nucleotides read TGTGCCAGCGGGGCCGTCTCAGGGGAGAATTCACCCCTCCACTTT.